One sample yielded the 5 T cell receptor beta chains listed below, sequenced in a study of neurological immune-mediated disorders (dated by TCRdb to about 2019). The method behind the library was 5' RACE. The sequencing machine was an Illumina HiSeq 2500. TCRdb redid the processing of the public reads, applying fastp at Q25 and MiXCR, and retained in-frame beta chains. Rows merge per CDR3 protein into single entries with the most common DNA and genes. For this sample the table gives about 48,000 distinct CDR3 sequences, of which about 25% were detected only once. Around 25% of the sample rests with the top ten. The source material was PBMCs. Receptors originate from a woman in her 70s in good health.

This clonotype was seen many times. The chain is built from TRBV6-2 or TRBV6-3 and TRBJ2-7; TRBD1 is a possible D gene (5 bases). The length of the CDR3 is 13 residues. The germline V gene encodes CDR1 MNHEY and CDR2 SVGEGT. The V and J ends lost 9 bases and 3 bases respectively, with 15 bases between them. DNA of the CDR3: TGTGCCAGTCGAGGACATAGCAGCTACGAGCAGTACTTC. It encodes CASRGHSSYEQYF.

Here the CDR3 DNA reads TGTGCCAGCGGACAGTGGGGGGGATTGGCCGGAAACACCATATATTTT. It specifies CASGQWGGLAGNTIYF. The V call is TRBV3-1, the J call TRBJ1-3, with D tentatively TRBD1 (6 bases). The CDR3 contains 16 residues. The germline V gene encodes CDR1 LGHDT and CDR2 YNNKEL (reference sequence). Trimming shortened V by 8 bases and J by 4 bases, and 21 bases separated the two germline ends.

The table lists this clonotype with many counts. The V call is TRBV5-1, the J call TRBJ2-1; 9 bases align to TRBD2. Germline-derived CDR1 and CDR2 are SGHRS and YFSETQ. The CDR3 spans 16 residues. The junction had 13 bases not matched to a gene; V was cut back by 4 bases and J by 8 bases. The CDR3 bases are TGCGCCAGCAGCCCGACCGCTAGCGGGGACCGCGATGAGCAGTTCTTC. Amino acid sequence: CASSPTASGDRDEQFF.

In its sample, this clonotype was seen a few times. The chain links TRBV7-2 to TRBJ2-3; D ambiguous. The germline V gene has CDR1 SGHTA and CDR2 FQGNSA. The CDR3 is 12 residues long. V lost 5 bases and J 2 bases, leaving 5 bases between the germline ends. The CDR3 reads CASSPFTDTQYF. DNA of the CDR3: TGTGCCAGCAGCCCATTCACAGATACGCAGTATTTT.

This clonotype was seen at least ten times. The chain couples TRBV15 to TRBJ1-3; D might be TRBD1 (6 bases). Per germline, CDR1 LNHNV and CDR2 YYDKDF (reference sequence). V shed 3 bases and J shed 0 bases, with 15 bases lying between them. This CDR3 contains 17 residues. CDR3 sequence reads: CATSREGVYFSGNTIYF. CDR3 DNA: TGTGCCACCAGCAGGGAGGGGGTCTACTTCTCTGGAAACACCATATATTTT.